Listed here are 25 T cell receptor beta chains from one sample, sequenced in a study of cytomegalovirus exposure and HLA in healthy donors. In the PCR, 60 Vbeta and 13 Jbeta primers were used. Here immunoSEQ multiplex PCR was the method, and the copy in TCRdb shows in-frame clones only, minus some. Of over 150,000 clones listed, 70% to 80% are singletons. The source material was PBMCs. These TCRs come from a male donor in good health and CMV-seronegative.

This clone was found once. The chain employs TRBV7-9 and TRBJ2-5; 8 positions agree with TRBD1. TRBJ2-7 matches the DNA end more closely, so the J call is doubtful. CDR1 is SEHNR and CDR2 is FQNEAQ in the germline V gene (reference sequence). CDR3 length equals 13 residues. The CDR3 DNA reads TGTGCCAGCAGCCGGACAGGGACCTACGAGCAGTACTTC. Its protein product is CASSRTGTYEQYF.

The chain has TRBV5-3 and TRBJ1-5; a weak D match, TRBD1 (6 bases). TRBV5-3 is filed as an ORF, its function uncertain. V shed 2 bases and J shed 5 bases, with 11 bases lying between them. CDR3 length: 14 amino acids. In DNA form, the CDR3 reads TGTGCCAGAAGCTTTAACAGGGAAGATCAGCCCCAGCATTTT. Amino acid sequence: CARSFNREDQPQHF.

The J gene is TRBJ1-5, the V gene TRBV5-6; 9 bases fit TRBD1. Germline V gene sequence: CDR1 SGHDT, CDR2 YYEEEE. This CDR3 contains 15 residues. The V and J ends lost 3 bases and 2 bases, in that order; junction bases with no gene match: 3. The DNA for the CDR3 is TGTGCCAGCAGCTCGGACAGGGGTCGCAATCAGCCCCAGCATTTT. Translated: CASSSDRGRNQPQHF.

The chain is built from TRBV27 and TRBJ2-7; 9 nucleotides line up with TRBD1. Germline CDR1 MNHEY, CDR2 SMNVEV (reference sequence). V shed 6 bases, J shed 5 bases, and the junction held 8 bases outside the gene matches. This CDR3 contains 14 residues. The CDR3 sequence is CASSLTWTGDEQYF. The CDR3 bases are TGTGCCAGCAGCCTAACCTGGACAGGGGACGAGCAGTACTTC.

The rearrangement links TRBV10-3 to TRBJ2-5, with TRBD1 identical over 8 bases. The germline V gene has CDR1 ENHRY and CDR2 SYGVKD. Losses at the gene ends were 3 bases for V and 5 bases for J; bases not matched to a gene: 8. This CDR3 is built from 15 residues. The chain's CDR3 is CAISDSNRGTETQYF. CDR3 nucleotides: TGTGCCATCAGTGATAGTAACAGGGGGACGGAGACCCAGTACTTC.

This clone has just a few counts. The J gene is TRBJ2-1, the V gene TRBV19; 9 nucleotides line up with TRBD1. The CDR3 is made up of 18 amino acids. Germline assignment: CDR1 LNHDA and CDR2 SQIVND (reference sequence). Germline trimming cut 0 bases from V and 8 bases from J; bases unmatched to any gene: 14. The CDR3 region has the DNA TGTGCCAGTAGTATAGAGGGGACCGGAACAGGGGGCTTCTATGAGCAGTTCTTC. The encoded protein is CASSIEGTGTGGFYEQFF.

The V and J genes are TRBV6-5 and TRBJ1-1, with TRBD1 identical over 8 bases. The CDR3 totals 14 residues. Trimming removed 6 bases from V and 1 base from J; junction bases left unmatched: 4. Germline V gene sequence: CDR1 MNHEY, CDR2 SVGAGI. In DNA form, the CDR3 reads TGTGCCAGCAGCGAGACAGGGGAGAACACTGAAGCTTTCTTT. It encodes CASSETGENTEAFF.

In this sample, this clone turned up once. V usage is TRBV18 and J usage is TRBJ1-5; tentative D call: TRBD1 (6 bases). The germline V gene has CDR1 KGHSH and CDR2 LQKENI. The V end was cut by 4 bases, the J end by 2 bases, with 15 bases between. The CDR3 extends over 16 amino acids. The CDR3 DNA sequence: TGTGCCAGCTCACAACCCAGGGGCGGTGGCAATCAGCCCCAGCATTTT. This gives the protein CASSQPRGGGNQPQHF.

The chain links TRBV14 to TRBJ1-2; no clear D gene. The CDR3 runs to 13 residues. The germline V gene has CDR1 SGHDN and CDR2 FVKESK. The ends were cut back, 1 base at V and 3 bases at J, with 6 bases in the middle. The DNA for the CDR3 is TGTGCCAGCAGCCAAGTGAGGCACTATGGCTACACCTTC. As protein: CASSQVRHYGYTF.

This clone came up a few times. The rearrangement links TRBV19 to TRBJ2-3; 8 nucleotides match TRBD2. Germline CDR1 reads LNHDA; CDR2 reads SQIVND (reference sequence). CDR3 length: 16 amino acids. Trimming removed 7 bases from V and 7 bases from J; junction bases left unmatched: 16. In DNA form, the CDR3 reads TGTGCCAGTATTGGCCCATCCAGACTAGCGCAAAATACGCAGTATTTT. Its translation: CASIGPSRLAQNTQYF.

The chain links TRBV7-2 to TRBJ1-2, with TRBD1 identical over 9 bases. This CDR3 contains 14 residues. Germline V gene lookup returns CDR1 SGHTA and CDR2 FQGNSA. V dropped 6 bases and J dropped 4; count of bases not matched to a gene: 6. This CDR3 is CASRLTGGAYGYTF. In DNA form, the CDR3 reads TGTGCCAGCAGACTGACAGGGGGGGCCTATGGCTACACCTTC.

The genes are TRBV6-5 and TRBJ1-1, with 7 bases lining up with TRBD1. Germline V gene data show CDR1 as MNHEY and CDR2 as SVGAGI. The CDR3 contains 13 residues. V shed 4 bases and J 4 bases; nucleotides not matched to a gene: 3. CDR3: CASSFGQATEAFF. CDR3 bases: TGTGCCAGCAGTTTCGGACAGGCCACTGAAGCTTTCTTT.

The chain links TRBV19 to TRBJ2-1; D might be TRBD2 (6 bases). Germline V gene data show CDR1 as LNHDA and CDR2 as SQIVND (reference sequence). The CDR3 is 14 amino acids. V shed 4 bases and J shed 10 bases, with 17 bases lying between them. The DNA of the CDR3 is TGTGCCAGTAGTACGTCGCGGGGTCCGAGGGAGCAGTTCTTC. It is translated as CASSTSRGPREQFF.

The table lists this clone with a few counts. The chain couples TRBV27 to TRBJ1-5; D is unclear. Germline-derived CDR1 and CDR2 are MNHEY and SMNVEV (reference sequence). V was pared by 1 base and J by 2 bases, with 12 bases between. CDR3 size: 16 residues. The CDR3 DNA sequence: TGTGCCAGCAGTTTATTACCGGTCGGGGGCAATCAGCCCCAGCATTTT. Translated, it gives CASSLLPVGGNQPQHF.

This chain links TRBV7-2 with TRBJ2-7; TRBD2 aligns across 11 bases. J lost 3 bases, V lost 2 bases, and 3 bases had no gene match. Germline V CDR1 and CDR2: SGHTA, FQGNSA. The CDR3 totals 15 residues. CDR3: CASSLIAGGVYEQYF. CDR3 sequence (DNA): TGTGCCAGCAGCTTAATAGCGGGAGGGGTCTACGAGCAGTACTTC.

J is TRBJ1-5 and V is TRBV6-6; D might be TRBD1 (5 bases). Germline CDR1 is MNHNY and CDR2 is SVGAGI (reference sequence). V dropped 2 bases and J dropped 0 bases, with 8 bases sitting between them. The CDR3 runs to 15 residues. Here the CDR3 reads CASSYGAYSNQPQHF. Written as DNA, the CDR3 is TGTGCCAGCAGTTACGGGGCCTATAGCAATCAGCCCCAGCATTTT.

V gene TRBV4-1 combines with J gene TRBJ1-5; TRBD1 matches at 7 bases. The J segment lost 0 bases and the V segment lost 4 bases, leaving 15 bases of the junction unmatched. The length of the CDR3 is 19 residues. The germline gives CDR1 MGHRA, CDR2 YSYEKL. CDR3 bases: TGCGCCAGCAGCCGCCCTTCACCACAGGGGCAGGATAGCAATCAGCCCCAGCATTTT. Translated, it gives CASSRPSPQGQDSNQPQHF.

V usage is TRBV6-5 and J usage is TRBJ2-7, with a tentative D call TRBD2 (7 bases). CDR3 length: 14 amino acids. Trimming left V 6 bases short and J 6 bases short, with 18 bases between. Germline V gene sequence: CDR1 MNHEY, CDR2 SVGAGI. The CDR3, as DNA: TGTGCCAGCAGCATCGAACGAGGGGGGGCCGAGCAGTACTTC. This gives the protein CASSIERGGAEQYF.

The chain uses TRBV19 and TRBJ1-5; D is perhaps TRBD1 (5 bases). The CDR3 length is 16 residues. Germline V gene data show CDR1 as LNHDA and CDR2 as SQIVND (reference sequence). The V end lost 2 bases, the J end lost 0 bases, and 11 bases lay between the germline ends. CDR3: CASSILPGLSNQPQHF. In DNA, the CDR3 is TGTGCCAGTAGTATATTACCAGGGCTTAGCAATCAGCCCCAGCATTTT.

The chain carries TRBV19 and TRBJ1-5, with D maybe TRBD1 (5 bases). The V and J ends lost 7 bases and 1 base respectively, with 14 bases between them. Germline CDR1 reads LNHDA; CDR2 reads SQIVND (reference sequence). The CDR3 extends over 15 amino acids. The CDR3 nucleotides are TGTGCCAGTACCCCTTGGCAGGGAAGCAATCAGCCCCAGCATTTT. Protein sequence: CASTPWQGSNQPQHF.

V gene TRBV9 combines with J gene TRBJ2-5; 8 bases align to TRBD1. Trimming removed 1 base from V and 2 bases from J; junction bases left unmatched: 10. The CDR3 extends over 17 amino acids. Germline lookup yields CDR1 SGDLS and CDR2 YYNGEE. For the CDR3, the DNA is TGTGCCAGCAGCGTACGGGAATGGACAGGGCGGCAAGAGACCCAGTACTTC. It translates to CASSVREWTGRQETQYF.

The gene calls are TRBV19 and TRBJ1-1; possible D gene TRBD1, 5 bases. CDR3 length: 15 amino acids. Per germline, CDR1 LNHDA and CDR2 SQIVND (reference sequence). V lost 7 bases and J lost 4, with 19 bases in between. CDR3 DNA: TGTGCCAGTAAAGGCAGGGCGGTTCTGAGCACTGAAGCTTTCTTT. Amino acids: CASKGRAVLSTEAFF.

This clone was counted only a few times. The chain uses TRBV28 and TRBJ1-5; 10 bases match TRBD1. CDR1 and CDR2 (germline): MDHEN, SYDVKM. V lost 6 bases to trimming and J lost 6 bases; unmatched junction nucleotides: 14. The CDR3 contains 17 residues. This chain's CDR3 is CASSRPWSGQGSQPQHF. CDR3 nucleotide sequence: TGTGCCAGCAGCCGCCCTTGGTCGGGACAGGGGAGTCAGCCCCAGCATTTT. Together with reference TRBV28 and TRBJ1-5, the CDR3 gives the full variable domain: DVKVTQSSRYLVKRTGEKVFLECVQDMDHENMFWYRQDPGLGLRLIYFSYDVKMKEKGDIPEGYSVSREKKERFSLILESASTNQTSMYLCASSRPWSGQGSQPQHFGDGTRLSIL.

This chain uses TRBV29-1 with TRBJ2-1; 13 nucleotides line up with TRBD2. Germline values: CDR1 SQVTM, CDR2 ANQGSEA. This CDR3 contains 17 residues. The J segment lost 4 bases and the V segment lost 1 base, leaving 7 bases of the junction unmatched. CDR3 DNA sequence: TGCAGCGTTGAAGGGGGACTAGCGGGAAGTAGGTACAATGAGCAGTTCTTC. It codes for CSVEGGLAGSRYNEQFF.

J is TRBJ1-5 and V is TRBV30; 8 positions agree with TRBD1. The germline V gene has CDR1 GTSNPN and CDR2 SVGIG (reference sequence). Trimming cost V 2 bases and J 6 bases; bases outside gene matches: 3. The CDR3 totals 13 residues. CDR3 region: CAWSPQGGQPQHF. CDR3 nucleotide sequence: TGTGCCTGGAGTCCACAGGGGGGTCAGCCCCAGCATTTT.